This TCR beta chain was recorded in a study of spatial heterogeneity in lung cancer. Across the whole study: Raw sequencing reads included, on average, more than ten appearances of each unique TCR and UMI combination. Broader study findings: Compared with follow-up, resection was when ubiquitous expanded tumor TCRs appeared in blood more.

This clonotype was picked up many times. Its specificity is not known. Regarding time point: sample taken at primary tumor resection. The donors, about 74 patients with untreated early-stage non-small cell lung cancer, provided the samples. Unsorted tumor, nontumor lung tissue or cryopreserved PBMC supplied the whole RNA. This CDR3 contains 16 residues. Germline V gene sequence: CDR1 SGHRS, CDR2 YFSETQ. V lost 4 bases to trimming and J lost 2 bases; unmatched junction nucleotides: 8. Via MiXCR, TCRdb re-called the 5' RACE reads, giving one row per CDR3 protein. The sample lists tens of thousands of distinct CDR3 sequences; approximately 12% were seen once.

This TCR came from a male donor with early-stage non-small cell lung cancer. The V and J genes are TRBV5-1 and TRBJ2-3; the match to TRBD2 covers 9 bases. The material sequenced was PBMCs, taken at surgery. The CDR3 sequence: CASSPTSGRSTDTQYF. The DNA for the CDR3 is TGCGCCAGCAGCCCGACGAGCGGGAGGTCCACAGATACGCAGTATTTT.